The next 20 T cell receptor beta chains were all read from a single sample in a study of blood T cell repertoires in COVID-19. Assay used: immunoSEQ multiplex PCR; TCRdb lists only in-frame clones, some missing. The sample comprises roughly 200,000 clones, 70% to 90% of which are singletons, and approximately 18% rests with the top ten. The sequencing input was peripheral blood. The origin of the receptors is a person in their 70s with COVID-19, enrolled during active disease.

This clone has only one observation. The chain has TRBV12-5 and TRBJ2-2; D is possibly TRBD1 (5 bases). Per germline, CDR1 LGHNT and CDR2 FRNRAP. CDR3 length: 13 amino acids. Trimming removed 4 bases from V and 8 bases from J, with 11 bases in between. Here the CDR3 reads CASGSDSTGELFF. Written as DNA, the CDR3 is TGTGCTAGTGGTTCTGACAGTACAGGGGAGCTGTTTTTT.

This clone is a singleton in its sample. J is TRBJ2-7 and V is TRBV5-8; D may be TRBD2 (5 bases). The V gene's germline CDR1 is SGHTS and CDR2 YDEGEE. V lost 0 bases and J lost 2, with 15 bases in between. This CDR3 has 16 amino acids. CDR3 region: CASSLDRGSPTYEQYF. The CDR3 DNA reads TGTGCCAGCAGCTTGGACCGGGGTAGCCCTACCTACGAGCAGTACTTC.

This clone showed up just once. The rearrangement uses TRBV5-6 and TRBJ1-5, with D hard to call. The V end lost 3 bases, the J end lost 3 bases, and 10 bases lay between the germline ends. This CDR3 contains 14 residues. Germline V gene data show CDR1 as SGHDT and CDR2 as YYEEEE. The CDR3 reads CASSSGLINQPQHF. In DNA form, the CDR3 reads TGTGCCAGCAGCTCAGGACTGATCAATCAGCCCCAGCATTTT.

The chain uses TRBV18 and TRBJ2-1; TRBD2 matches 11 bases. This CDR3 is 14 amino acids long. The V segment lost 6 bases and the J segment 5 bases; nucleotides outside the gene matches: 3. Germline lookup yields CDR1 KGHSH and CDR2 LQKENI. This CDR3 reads CASSGTSGDNEQFF. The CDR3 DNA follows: TGTGCCAGCTCCGGGACTAGCGGTGACAATGAGCAGTTCTTC.

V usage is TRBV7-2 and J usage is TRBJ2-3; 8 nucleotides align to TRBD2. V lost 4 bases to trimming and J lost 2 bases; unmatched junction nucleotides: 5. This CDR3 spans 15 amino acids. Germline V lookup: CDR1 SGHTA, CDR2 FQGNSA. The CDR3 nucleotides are TGTGCCAGCAGCTCCCGGGGGGGGATCACAGATACGCAGTATTTT. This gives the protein CASSSRGGITDTQYF.

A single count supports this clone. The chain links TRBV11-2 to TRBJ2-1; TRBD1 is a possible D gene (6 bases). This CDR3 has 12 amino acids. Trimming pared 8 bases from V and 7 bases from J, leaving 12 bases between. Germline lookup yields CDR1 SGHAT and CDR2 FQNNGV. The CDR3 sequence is CASSPGVNEQFF. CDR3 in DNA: TGTGCCAGCTCCCCAGGGGTTAATGAGCAGTTCTTC.

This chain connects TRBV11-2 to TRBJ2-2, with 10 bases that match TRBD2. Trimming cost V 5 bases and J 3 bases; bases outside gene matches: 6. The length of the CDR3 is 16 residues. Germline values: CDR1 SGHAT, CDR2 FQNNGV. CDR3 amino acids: CASSARTSGDTGELFF. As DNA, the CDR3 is TGTGCCAGCAGCGCCCGGACTAGCGGAGACACCGGGGAGCTGTTTTTT.

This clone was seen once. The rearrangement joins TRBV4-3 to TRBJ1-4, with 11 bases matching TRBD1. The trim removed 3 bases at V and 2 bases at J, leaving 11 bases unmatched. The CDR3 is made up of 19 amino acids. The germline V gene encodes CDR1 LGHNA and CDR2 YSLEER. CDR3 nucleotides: TGCGCCAGCAGCCAGTATAAGGCGGGACAGGGGGGGACTAATGAAAAACTGTTTTTT. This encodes CASSQYKAGQGGTNEKLFF.

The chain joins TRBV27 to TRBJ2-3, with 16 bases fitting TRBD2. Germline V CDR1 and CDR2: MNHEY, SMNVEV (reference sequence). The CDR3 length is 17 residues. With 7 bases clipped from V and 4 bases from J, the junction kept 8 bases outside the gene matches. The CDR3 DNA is TGTGCCAGCAAGACACTTGGGACTAGCGGGAGGGCAGATACGCAGTATTTT. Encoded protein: CASKTLGTSGRADTQYF.

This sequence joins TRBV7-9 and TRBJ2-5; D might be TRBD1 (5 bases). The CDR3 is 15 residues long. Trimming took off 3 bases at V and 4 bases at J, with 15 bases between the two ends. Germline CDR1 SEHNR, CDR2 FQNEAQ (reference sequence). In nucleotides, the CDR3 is TGTGCCAGCAGCTTGAGGCAGGGATTGATAGAGACCCAGTACTTC. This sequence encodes CASSLRQGLIETQYF.

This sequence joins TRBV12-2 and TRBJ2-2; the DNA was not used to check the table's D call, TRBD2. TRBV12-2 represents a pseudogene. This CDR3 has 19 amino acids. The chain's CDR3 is CASRLGGGGADTNTGELFF. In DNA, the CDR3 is TGTGCAAGTCGCTTAGGAGGCGGGGGGGCCGACACAAACACCGGGGAGCTGTTTTTT.

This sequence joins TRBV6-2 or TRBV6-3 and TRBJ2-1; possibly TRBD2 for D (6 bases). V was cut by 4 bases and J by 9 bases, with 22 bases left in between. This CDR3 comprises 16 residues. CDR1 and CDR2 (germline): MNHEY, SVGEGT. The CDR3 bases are TGTGCCAGCAGTTCCCCCGGGGGTTTCCGGACTGCTGAGCAGTTCTTC. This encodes CASSSPGGFRTAEQFF.

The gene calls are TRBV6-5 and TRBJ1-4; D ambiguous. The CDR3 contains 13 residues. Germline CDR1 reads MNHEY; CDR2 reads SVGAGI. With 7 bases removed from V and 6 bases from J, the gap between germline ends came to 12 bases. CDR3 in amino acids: CASTGSRDEKLFF. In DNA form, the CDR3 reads TGTGCCAGCACGGGGAGCCGGGATGAAAAACTGTTTTTT.

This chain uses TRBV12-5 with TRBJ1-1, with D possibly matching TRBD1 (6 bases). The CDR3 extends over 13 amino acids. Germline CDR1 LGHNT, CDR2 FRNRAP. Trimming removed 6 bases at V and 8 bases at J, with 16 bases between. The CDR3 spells CASGIGKGGEAFF. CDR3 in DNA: TGTGCTAGTGGGATAGGGAAAGGGGGAGAAGCTTTCTTT.

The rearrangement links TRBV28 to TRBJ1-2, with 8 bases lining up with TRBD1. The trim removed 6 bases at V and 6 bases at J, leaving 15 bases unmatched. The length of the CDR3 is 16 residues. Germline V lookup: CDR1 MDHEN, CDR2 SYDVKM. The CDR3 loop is CASRGTGLMARDGYTF. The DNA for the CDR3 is TGTGCCAGCAGGGGGACAGGCTTGATGGCCCGGGATGGCTACACCTTC.

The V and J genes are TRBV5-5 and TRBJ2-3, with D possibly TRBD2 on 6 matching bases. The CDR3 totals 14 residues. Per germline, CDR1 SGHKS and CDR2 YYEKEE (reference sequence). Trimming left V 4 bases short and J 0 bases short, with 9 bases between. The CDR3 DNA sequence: TGTGCCAGCAGCCCCGGGACTAGCACAGATACGCAGTATTTT. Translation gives CASSPGTSTDTQYF.

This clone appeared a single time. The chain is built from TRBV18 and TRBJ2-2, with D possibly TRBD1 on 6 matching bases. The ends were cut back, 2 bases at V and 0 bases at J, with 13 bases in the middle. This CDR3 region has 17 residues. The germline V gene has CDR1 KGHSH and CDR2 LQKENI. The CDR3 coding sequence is TGTGCCAGCTCACCATTGACAGGACCCTCGAACACCGGGGAGCTGTTTTTT. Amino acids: CASSPLTGPSNTGELFF.

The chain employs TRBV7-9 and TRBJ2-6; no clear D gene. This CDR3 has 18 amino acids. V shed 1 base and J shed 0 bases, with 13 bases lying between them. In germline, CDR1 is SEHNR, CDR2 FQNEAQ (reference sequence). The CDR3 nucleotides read TGTGCCAGCAGCTTAGTACACGAGGTGCCCTCTGGGGCCAACGTCCTGACTTTC. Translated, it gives CASSLVHEVPSGANVLTF.

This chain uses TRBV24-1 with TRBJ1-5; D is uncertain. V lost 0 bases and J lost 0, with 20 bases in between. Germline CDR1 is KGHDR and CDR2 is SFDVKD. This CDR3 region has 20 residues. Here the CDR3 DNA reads TGTGCCACCAGTGATTTGTCCCCTCGACATCTCGTTAATAGCAATCAGCCCCAGCATTTT. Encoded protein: CATSDLSPRHLVNSNQPQHF.

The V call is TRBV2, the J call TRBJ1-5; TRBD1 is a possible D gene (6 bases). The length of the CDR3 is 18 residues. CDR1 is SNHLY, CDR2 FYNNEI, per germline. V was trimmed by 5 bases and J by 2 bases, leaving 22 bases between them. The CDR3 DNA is TGTGCCAGCAGTACGTTACGGGGGGCAGAGAGGCGCAATCAGCCCCAGCATTTT. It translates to CASSTLRGAERRNQPQHF.